This T cell receptor (beta chain) was identified during a study of T cells after yellow fever vaccination. V was cut by 2 bases and J by 4 bases, with 9 bases left in between. Per the germline V gene, CDR1 is SGHTA and CDR2 is FQGNSA. The CDR3 is made up of 13 amino acids. TCRdb re-derived calls from the 5' RACE reads in MiXCR, one entry per CDR3 protein. The table has around 300,000 distinct CDR3 sequences, 10% to 15% seen once; the top ten hold 0.4% to 0.65%. V usage is TRBV7-2 and J usage is TRBJ2-7; D is undetermined. The source is a man under 40 who received the YFV17D yellow fever vaccine. The material was CD4+ T cells sorted from PBMCs, obtained 45 days after the yellow fever booster vaccination. In DNA form, the CDR3 reads TGTGCCAGCAGCTTAAACATGAAATACGAGCAGTACTTC. Translation gives CASSLNMKYEQYF.